Listed here is a single TCR beta chain. Authors' data handling: Nucleated cell counts were estimated from reference gene primer amplification. The protocol was immunoSEQ multiplex PCR, while the TCRdb copy is restricted to in-frame clones and leaves out a portion. V and J calls and clone size are as listed in that table; D and trimming were resolved from the DNA. Of approximately 110,000 clones in the sample, approximately 89% are singletons; the top ten hold about 3.3%. After removal of 2 bases from V and 0 bases from J, the junction contained 2 bases not matched to a gene. Germline V CDR1 and CDR2: MNHEY, SVGEGT. There are 16 residues in the CDR3. The data were obtained in a study of blood T cell repertoires in COVID-19. Study as a whole: Some COVID-19 samples were acute and others convalescent; all came from the United States, Italy and Spain.

One Seattle source followed patients from active infection through their disease course. This sequence joins TRBV6-2 or TRBV6-3 and TRBJ2-7; 12 bases align to TRBD2. Source material: peripheral blood. The receptor comes from a woman older than 75 with COVID-19, enrolled during active disease. The CDR3 DNA sequence: TGTGCCAGCAGTTACGGACTAGCGGGGAGCTCCTACGAGCAGTACTTC. Its translation is CASSYGLAGSSYEQYF.